This T cell receptor (beta chain) comes out of a study of control samples from healthy donors and cancer patients. Profiled with immunoSEQ multiplex PCR; TCRdb holds only in-frame clones, not every one. The sample lists roughly 100,000 clones, 83% occurring once. Germline V CDR1 and CDR2: MDHEN, SYDVKM. The ends lost 2 bases at V and 1 base at J; junction bases unmatched: 1. This CDR3 contains 16 residues. The source of this sequence is a woman between 50 and 59 years old in good health. Sample: blood. J is TRBJ1-5 and V is TRBV28; 11 bases align to TRBD1. In nucleotides, the CDR3 is TGTGCCAGCAGTTTAGGGACAGGGGGAAGCAATCAGCCCCAGCATTTT. It encodes CASSLGTGGSNQPQHF.